This T cell receptor (beta chain) stems from a study of blood T cell repertoires in COVID-19. On the study more broadly: Acute and convalescent COVID-19 samples came from the United States, Italy and Spain. In each case, the material was cDNA or gDNA derived from T cells, B-cell-depleted T cells, or PBMCs.

Assay used: immunoSEQ multiplex PCR; TCRdb lists only in-frame clones, some missing. This sample yields tens of thousands of clones, of which 91% are seen a single time; 1.9% belongs to the top ten. V was trimmed by 3 bases and J by 2 bases, leaving 13 bases between them. This CDR3 comprises 16 residues. The germline V gene encodes CDR1 ENHRY and CDR2 SYGVKD. The receptor was derived from a woman aged 45-60 years in a cohort sampled during active COVID-19. The chain uses TRBV10-3 and TRBJ2-2, with D possibly matching TRBD1 (6 bases). Material: peripheral blood. The chain's CDR3 is CAISDVSRGNTGELFF. The CDR3 DNA sequence: TGTGCCATCAGTGACGTTAGCAGGGGAAACACCGGGGAGCTGTTTTTT.